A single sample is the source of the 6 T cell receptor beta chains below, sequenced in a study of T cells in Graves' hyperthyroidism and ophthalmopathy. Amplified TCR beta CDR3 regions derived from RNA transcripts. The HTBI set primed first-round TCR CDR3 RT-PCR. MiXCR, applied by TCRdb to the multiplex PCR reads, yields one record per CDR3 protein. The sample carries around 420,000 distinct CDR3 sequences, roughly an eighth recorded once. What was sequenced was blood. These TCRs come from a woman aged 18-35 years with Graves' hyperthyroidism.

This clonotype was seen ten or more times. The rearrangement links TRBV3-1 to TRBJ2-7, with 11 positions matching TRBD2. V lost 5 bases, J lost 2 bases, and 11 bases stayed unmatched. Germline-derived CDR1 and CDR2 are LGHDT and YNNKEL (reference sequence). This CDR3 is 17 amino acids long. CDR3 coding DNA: TGTGCCAGCAGCGATACTCCTAGCGGGAGGTCCCCCTACGAGCAGTACTTC. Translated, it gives CASSDTPSGRSPYEQYF.

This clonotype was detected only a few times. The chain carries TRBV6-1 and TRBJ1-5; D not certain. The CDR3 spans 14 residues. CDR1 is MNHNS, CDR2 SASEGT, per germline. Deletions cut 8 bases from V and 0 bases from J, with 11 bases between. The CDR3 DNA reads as TGTGCCAGCCGGGCCCTTTATAGCAATCAGCCCCAGCATTTT. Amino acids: CASRALYSNQPQHF.

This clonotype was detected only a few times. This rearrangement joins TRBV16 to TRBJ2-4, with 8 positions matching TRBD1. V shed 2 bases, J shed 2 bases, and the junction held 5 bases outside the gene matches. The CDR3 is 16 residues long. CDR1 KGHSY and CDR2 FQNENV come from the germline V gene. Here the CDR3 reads CASSQGQGVSKNIQYF. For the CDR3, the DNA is TGTGCCAGCAGCCAAGGACAGGGTGTGTCCAAAAACATTCAGTACTTC.

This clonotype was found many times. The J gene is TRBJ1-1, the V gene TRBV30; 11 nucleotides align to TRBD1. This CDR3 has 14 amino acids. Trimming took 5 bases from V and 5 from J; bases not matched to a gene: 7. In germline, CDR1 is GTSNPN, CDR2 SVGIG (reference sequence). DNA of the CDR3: TGTGCCTGGGACCCCGGGACAGGGGGGACTGAAGCTTTCTTT. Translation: CAWDPGTGGTEAFF.

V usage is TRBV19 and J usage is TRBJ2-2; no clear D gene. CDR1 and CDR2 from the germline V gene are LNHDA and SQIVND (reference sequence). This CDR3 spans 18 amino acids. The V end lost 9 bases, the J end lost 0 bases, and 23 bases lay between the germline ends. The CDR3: CASTSTRQRSANTGELFF. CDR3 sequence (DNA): TGTGCCAGCACAAGTACGCGACAACGATCGGCGAACACCGGGGAGCTGTTTTTT.

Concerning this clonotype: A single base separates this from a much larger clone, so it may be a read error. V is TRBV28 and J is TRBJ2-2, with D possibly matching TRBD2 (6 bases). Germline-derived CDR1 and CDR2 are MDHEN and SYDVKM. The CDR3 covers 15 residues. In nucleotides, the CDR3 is TGTGCCAGCAGTTTAGGGGGGATGAACACCGGGGAGCTGCTTTTT. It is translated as CASSLGGMNTGELLF. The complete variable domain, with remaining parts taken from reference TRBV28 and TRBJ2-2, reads DVKVTQSSRYLVKRTGEKVFLECVQDMDHENMFWYRQDPGLGLRLIYFSYDVKMKEKGDIPEGYSVSREKKERFSLILESASTNQTSMYLCASSLGGMNTGELLFGEGSRLTVL.